The 22 T cell receptor beta chains in this list originate from one sample, sequenced in a study of CD8 T cells in ankylosing spondylitis. General observations from the study: Typical of ankylosing spondylitis blood, it appeared, was a TCR beta motif of fewer than 10 highly homologous variants.

From the 5' RACE reads, TCRdb called clonotypes with MiXCR, one entry per CDR3 protein. The data show fewer than 550,000 distinct CDR3 sequences, about 5% seen once. For these TCRs, the target antigens are not known. The source material was blood, either unsorted or a sorted T cell fraction (not recorded which). These receptors all come from a male donor with ankylosing spondylitis.

This clonotype has ten or more counts. The gene calls are TRBV6-5 and TRBJ1-1, with D possibly being TRBD1 (6 bases). The length of the CDR3 is 13 residues. V was trimmed by 2 bases and J by 7 bases, leaving 11 bases between them. CDR1 and CDR2 from the germline V gene are MNHEY and SVGAGI. The CDR3 reads CASSYRGRGEAFF. The CDR3, as DNA: TGTGCCAGCAGTTACAGGGGCAGGGGTGAAGCTTTCTTT.

This clonotype has a count of ten or more. V usage is TRBV27 and J usage is TRBJ2-7; D call uncertain. This CDR3 is built from 13 residues. Germline values: CDR1 MNHEY, CDR2 SMNVEV (reference sequence). The ends were cut back, 0 bases at V and 3 bases at J, with 6 bases in the middle. CDR3 in amino acids: CASSLSLSYEQYF. CDR3 DNA sequence: TGTGCCAGCAGTTTATCCCTCAGCTACGAGCAGTACTTC.

This clonotype was found many times. In nucleotides, the CDR3 is TGTGCCAGCAGTGATAGGGGGTTTGTCAACACTGAAGCTTTCTTT. Amino acids: CASSDRGFVNTEAFF. The gene calls are TRBV6-1 and TRBJ1-1, with a tentative D call TRBD1 (6 bases). Germline lookup yields CDR1 MNHNS and CDR2 SASEGT. V lost 3 bases to trimming and J lost 2 bases, with 13 bases between them. The CDR3 has 15 residues.

This clonotype was observed at least ten times. The rearrangement joins TRBV28 to TRBJ2-7; D might be TRBD1 or TRBD2, each matching 6 bases. Germline V lookup: CDR1 MDHEN, CDR2 SYDVKM. V was shortened by 6 bases and J by 2 bases, with 23 bases between the two germline ends. The CDR3 is 17 amino acids. The CDR3 protein is CASRSGTNVPGAYEQYF. The CDR3 coding sequence is TGTGCCAGCAGATCCGGGACAAACGTCCCGGGGGCCTACGAGCAGTACTTC.

This clonotype was counted at least ten times. The rearrangement links TRBV7-9 to TRBJ1-2, with D perhaps matching TRBD1 (5 bases). V lost 7 bases and J lost 4, with 16 bases in between. Germline CDR1 reads SEHNR; CDR2 reads FQNEAQ (reference sequence). The CDR3 is 14 amino acids. CDR3 DNA: TGTGCCAGCACCCCGGGGGGTTTTGGCTATGGCTACACCTTC. Translating gives CASTPGGFGYGYTF.

This clonotype has ten or more counts. This chain joins TRBV20-1 and TRBJ1-2; 10 bases map to TRBD1. The CDR3 extends over 13 amino acids. Germline V gene lookup returns CDR1 DFQATT and CDR2 SNEGSKA (reference sequence). Trimming cost V 5 bases and J 7 bases; bases outside gene matches: 7. The CDR3 coding sequence is TGCAGTGCTCCCCGGGACAGGGGCCCTGGCTACACCTTC. Translation gives CSAPRDRGPGYTF.

This clonotype was observed at least ten times. This chain joins TRBV6-1 and TRBJ1-1, with TRBD1 as a possible D gene (6 bases). Trimming shortened V by 1 base and J by 5 bases, and 14 bases separated the two germline ends. This CDR3 has 15 residues. From germline, CDR1 is MNHNS and CDR2 SASEGT. CDR3 residues: CASSEGTGRSTEAFF. As DNA, the CDR3 is TGTGCCAGCAGTGAAGGAACAGGGCGGAGTACTGAAGCTTTCTTT.

This clonotype was observed many times. This sequence joins TRBV9 and TRBJ1-5; maybe TRBD1 (5 bases). The CDR3 has 14 amino acids. CDR1 and CDR2 from the germline V gene are SGDLS and YYNGEE. Trimming stripped 1 base from V and 1 base from J, with 6 bases between. The CDR3 nucleotides read TGTGCCAGCAGCGTAAGGGACAGCAATCAGCCCCAGCATTTT. Protein product: CASSVRDSNQPQHF.

This clonotype was detected only a few times. The rearrangement links TRBV15 to TRBJ2-3; the D is unclear. The germline V gene encodes CDR1 LNHNV and CDR2 YYDKDF (reference sequence). V was shortened by 5 bases and J by 5 bases, with 8 bases between the two germline ends. The CDR3 extends over 12 amino acids. The DNA of the CDR3 is TGTGCCACCAGCGGATGGCAAGATACGCAGTATTTT. As protein: CATSGWQDTQYF.

This clonotype showed up many times. This chain joins TRBV5-1 and TRBJ2-7; D may be TRBD1 (6 bases). Germline loops: CDR1 SGHRS, CDR2 YFSETQ. The CDR3 consists of 12 residues. V was pared by 4 bases and J by 4 bases, with 9 bases between. The CDR3, as DNA: TGCGCCAGCAGCGGGGACATTTACGAGCAGTACTTC. It specifies CASSGDIYEQYF.

The chain combines TRBV4-1 with TRBJ2-7; tentative D call: TRBD2 (5 bases). Germline CDR1 and CDR2: MGHRA and YSYEKL. Trimming pared 3 bases from V and 3 bases from J, leaving 18 bases between. The length of the CDR3 is 16 residues. In DNA, the CDR3 is TGCGCCAGCAGCCATGCTTATGGGAGCCAAAGCTACGAGCAGTACTTC. Translated: CASSHAYGSQSYEQYF.

Ten or more counts support this clonotype. The chain employs TRBV29-1 and TRBJ2-7; maybe TRBD2 (5 bases). Germline CDR1 and CDR2: SQVTM and ANQGSEA. This CDR3 spans 14 amino acids. V gave up 6 bases and J gave up 4 bases, with 19 bases separating them. In DNA form, the CDR3 reads TGCAGCGTCATAGTGCGGGTCTTGGGGTACGAGCAGTACTTC. Amino acid sequence: CSVIVRVLGYEQYF.

The table lists this clonotype with many counts. CDR3 nucleotide sequence: TGTGCCAGCAGCCAACGACCGGGGACAGGGCTGAACACTGAAGCTTTCTTT. Translation: CASSQRPGTGLNTEAFF. The chain carries TRBV3-1 and TRBJ1-1; 9 bases agree with TRBD1. The CDR3 covers 17 residues. V was clipped by 2 bases and J by 0 bases; unmatched bases: 7. The germline gives CDR1 LGHDT, CDR2 YNNKEL (reference sequence).

This clonotype was seen a handful of times. The chain links TRBV19 to TRBJ2-3; D not resolved. The CDR3 is 19 residues long. Trimming removed 6 bases from V and 0 bases from J, with 25 bases in between. Germline V gene data show CDR1 as LNHDA and CDR2 as SQIVND (reference sequence). The CDR3 DNA is TGTGCCAGTAGAAGCGCCCGAAAGCGCCTTTCCTCTAGCACAGATACGCAGTATTTT. Residues: CASRSARKRLSSSTDTQYF. The full variable domain, in which reference TRBV19 and TRBJ2-3 provide the parts outside the CDR3, is DGGITQSPKYLFRKEGQNVTLSCEQNLNHDAMYWYRQDPGQGLRLIYYSQIVNDFQKGDIAEGYSVSREKKESFPLTVTSAQKNPTAFYLCASRSARKRLSSSTDTQYFGPGTRLTVL.

Many counts were recorded for this clonotype. The chain carries TRBV11-2 and TRBJ2-1; 7 bases line up with TRBD1. J lost 8 bases, V lost 5 bases, and 15 bases had no gene match. Germline CDR1 reads SGHAT; CDR2 reads FQNNGV. This CDR3 has 16 residues. CDR3 sequence reads: CASSRQGPIVGDEQFF. CDR3 sequence (DNA): TGTGCCAGCAGCCGACAGGGACCGATCGTAGGGGATGAGCAGTTCTTC. Variable domain in full (rest from reference TRBV11-2 and TRBJ2-1): EAGVAQSPRYKIIEKRQSVAFWCNPISGHATLYWYQQILGQGPKLLIQFQNNGVVDDSQLPKDRFSAERLKGVDSTLKIQPAKLEDSAVYLCASSRQGPIVGDEQFFGPGTRLTVL.

This clonotype was found a few times. This rearrangement joins TRBV11-2 to TRBJ2-3; D is possibly TRBD2 (6 bases). V lost 0 bases and J 4 bases, leaving 8 bases between the germline ends. Germline V lookup: CDR1 SGHAT, CDR2 FQNNGV. This CDR3 has 14 amino acids. The CDR3, as DNA: TGTGCCAGCAGCTTAGAGTGGGGGGCAGATACGCAGTATTTT. Its protein is CASSLEWGADTQYF.

The table lists this clonotype with a few counts. The chain joins TRBV5-6 to TRBJ2-1; TRBD2 aligns across 7 bases. The CDR3 totals 14 residues. CDR1 and CDR2 from the germline V gene are SGHDT and YYEEEE. V lost 4 bases to trimming and J lost 5 bases; unmatched junction nucleotides: 6. CDR3 coding DNA: TGTGCCAGCAGCGGGGGGGAGTGGGACAATGAGCAGTTCTTC. Its translation: CASSGGEWDNEQFF. The complete variable domain, with remaining parts taken from reference TRBV5-6 and TRBJ2-1, reads DAGVTQSPTHLIKTRGQQVTLRCSPKSGHDTVSWYQQALGQGPQFIFQYYEEEERQRGNFPDRFSGHQFPNYSSELNVNALLLGDSALYLCASSGGEWDNEQFFGPGTRLTVL.

This clonotype was counted many times. This chain links TRBV4-3 with TRBJ2-7, with 8 nucleotides matching TRBD2. Germline V lookup: CDR1 LGHNA, CDR2 YSLEER. There are 14 residues in the CDR3. V shed 4 bases, J shed 4 bases, and the junction held 6 bases outside the gene matches. For the CDR3, the DNA is TGCGCCAGCAGCCTCGGACTAGCCGAGTACGAGCAGTACTTC. It translates to CASSLGLAEYEQYF.

V gene TRBV20-1 combines with J gene TRBJ2-1, with 8 nucleotides matching TRBD2. This CDR3 spans 14 amino acids. Unmatched junction bases numbered 3, after V lost 5 bases and J lost 0 bases. Germline V gene data show CDR1 as DFQATT and CDR2 as SNEGSKA (reference sequence). CDR3 coding DNA: TGCAGTGCTCCCGGGACTAGCTCCTACAATGAGCAGTTCTTC. This gives the protein CSAPGTSSYNEQFF.

The sample holds many counts of this clonotype. J is TRBJ2-7 and V is TRBV28; perhaps TRBD2 as D (6 bases). The CDR3 length is 13 residues. Per germline, CDR1 MDHEN and CDR2 SYDVKM. The V gene lost 6 bases and the J gene lost 5 bases, with 14 bases spanning the gap. The CDR3 DNA sequence: TGTGCCAGCAGCCCCCGGTGGGGGGACGAGCAGTACTTC. This translates into CASSPRWGDEQYF.

The table lists this clonotype with a few counts. The chain links TRBV25-1 to TRBJ2-7; D may match TRBD1 or TRBD2 (6 bases each). The CDR3 runs to 13 residues. V gave up 8 bases and J gave up 0 bases, with 11 bases separating them. Germline CDR1 reads MGHDK; CDR2 reads SYGVNS. CDR3 sequence: CASLEGGSYEQYF. In nucleotides, the CDR3 is TGTGCCAGCCTAGAGGGGGGCTCCTACGAGCAGTACTTC.

The sample holds many counts of this clonotype. The CDR3 DNA reads TGCAGTGCTAGCCCCCTGAACACTGAAGCTTTCTTT. Protein sequence: CSASPLNTEAFF. The chain joins TRBV20-1 to TRBJ1-1, with D uncertain. The CDR3 consists of 12 residues. Germline CDR1 DFQATT, CDR2 SNEGSKA (reference sequence). Trimming cost V 3 bases and J 0 bases, with 5 bases left between them.